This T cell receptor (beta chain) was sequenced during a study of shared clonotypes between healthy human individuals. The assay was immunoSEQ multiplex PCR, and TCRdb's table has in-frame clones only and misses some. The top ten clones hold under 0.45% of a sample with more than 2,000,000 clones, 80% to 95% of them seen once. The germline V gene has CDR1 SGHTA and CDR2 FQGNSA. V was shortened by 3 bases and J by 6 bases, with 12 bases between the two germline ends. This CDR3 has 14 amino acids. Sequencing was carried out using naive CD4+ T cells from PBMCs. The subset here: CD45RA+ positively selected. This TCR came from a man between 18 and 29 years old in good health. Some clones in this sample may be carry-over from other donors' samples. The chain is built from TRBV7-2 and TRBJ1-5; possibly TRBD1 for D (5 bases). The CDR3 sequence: CASSFFRGGQPQHF. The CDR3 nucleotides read TGTGCCAGCAGCTTCTTTCGGGGGGGTCAGCCCCAGCATTTT. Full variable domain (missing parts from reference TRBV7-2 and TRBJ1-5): GAGVSQSPSNKVTEKGKDVELRCDPISGHTALYWYRQSLGQGLEFLIYFQGNSAPDKSGLPSDRFSAERTGGSVSTLTIQRTQQEDSAVYLCASSFFRGGQPQHFGDGTRLSIL.